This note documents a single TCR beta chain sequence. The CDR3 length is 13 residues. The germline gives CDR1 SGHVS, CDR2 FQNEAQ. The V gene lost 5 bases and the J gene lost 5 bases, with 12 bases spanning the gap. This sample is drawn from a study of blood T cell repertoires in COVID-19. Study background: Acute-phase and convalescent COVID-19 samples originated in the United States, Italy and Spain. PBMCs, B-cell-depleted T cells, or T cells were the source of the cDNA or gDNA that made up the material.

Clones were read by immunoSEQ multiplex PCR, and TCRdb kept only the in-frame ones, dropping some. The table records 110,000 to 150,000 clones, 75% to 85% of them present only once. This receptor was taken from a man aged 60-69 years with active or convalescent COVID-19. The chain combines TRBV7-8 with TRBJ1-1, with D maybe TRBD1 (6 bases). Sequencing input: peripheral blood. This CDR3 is CASSLQGKTEAFF. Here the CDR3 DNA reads TGTGCCAGCAGCCTACAGGGTAAAACTGAAGCTTTCTTT.